A selection of T cell receptor beta chains follows, all from one sample in a study of technical replicates of blood from a few donors. The assay was immunoSEQ multiplex PCR, and TCRdb's table has in-frame clones only and misses some. The sample shows tens of thousands of clones, around 97% of them seen only once. Material: T cells isolated from PBMCs. Every receptor here comes from a human donor in good health. Each CDR3 is given with its conserved first and last residue. A D gene is named only where the DNA matches it firmly.

j_call v_call d_call cdr3_aa
TRBJ2-5 TRBV27 TRBD1 CASSLARQGIGETQYF
TRBJ2-2 TRBV28 NA CASSLSGSVAGELFF
TRBJ2-7 TRBV27 TRBD1 CASSFSGQGGNYEQYF
TRBJ1-1 TRBV13 TRBD1 CASSPPWTGVGAEAFF
TRBJ2-7 TRBV25-1 NA CASQPAGGGHEQYF
TRBJ2-7 TRBV28 NA CASSRNYEQYF
TRBJ2-2 TRBV7-9 TRBD2 CASSSGTSRTGELFF
TRBJ2-3 TRBV6-5 NA CASSYASTGDTQYF
TRBJ2-7 TRBV2 TRBD1 CASQPLGTAYEQYF
TRBJ2-7 TRBV10-1 TRBD2 CASSGTGLAGASNSYEQYF
TRBJ2-3 TRBV6-5 TRBD1 CASSRQGTTDTQYF
TRBJ2-1 TRBV6-5 TRBD2 CASSWDSGSGNEQFF
TRBJ2-2 TRBV29-1 TRBD2 CSVPGLAGTGELFF
TRBJ2-7 TRBV7-3 TRBD2 CASSFSGGGTYEQYF
TRBJ1-1 TRBV6-5 NA CASSRTGITEAFF
TRBJ2-7 TRBV6-1 NA CASSEWRGASYEQYF
TRBJ2-7 TRBV5-1 TRBD1 CASSLARQGEVEQYF
TRBJ1-1 TRBV5-8 NA CASSFLSPNTEAFF
TRBJ1-1 TRBV13 NA CASSLRLNTEAFF
TRBJ2-2 TRBV7-3 NA CASSLGSSGELFF
TRBJ1-2 TRBV6-5 TRBD1 CASSYGNRGNGYTF
TRBJ2-3 TRBV12-5 TRBD2 CASGLVLSSSAGSTDTQYF
TRBJ2-3 TRBV7-9 NA CASSIGLITDTQYF
TRBJ1-3 TRBV11-3 NA CASSLPSMVGDGNTIYF
TRBJ2-7 TRBV27 NA CASSFLDYFCRF
TRBJ2-5 TRBV14 NA CASSQPGARETQYF
TRBJ2-5 TRBV19 NA CASSAVTGETQYF
TRBJ1-1 TRBV5-1 TRBD1 CASSDRVTEAFF
TRBJ1-5 TRBV11-2 TRBD1 CASSLGRRDRVGNQPQHF
TRBJ2-7 TRBV6-5 NA CASSYSTGATYEQYF
TRBJ1-1 TRBV4-1 TRBD1 CASSQVGRGPRTEAFF
TRBJ2-1 TRBV28 TRBD1 CASSLPGRDRDNEQFF
TRBJ1-1 TRBV4-2 NA CASSQDGVRGANTEAFF
TRBJ2-3 TRBV6-6 NA CASSPGGFGTDTQYF
TRBJ1-5 TRBV28 NA CASSVTVYQPQHF
TRBJ1-2 TRBV28 NA CASSLRGAGGYTF
TRBJ2-6 TRBV25-1 NA CASSQGNSGANVLTF
TRBJ1-3 TRBV11-3 NA CASSLTISGNTIYF
TRBJ2-5 TRBV6-6 TRBD1 CASRKPGGSETQYF
TRBJ2-5 TRBV28 NA CASRPPRLMRQTQYF
TRBJ2-3 TRBV9 TRBD2 CASSPGTSGGSTDTQYF
TRBJ1-1 TRBV6-1 NA CASSEEPPYGGDTEAFF
TRBJ2-1 TRBV6-4 TRBD1 CASSDEGAKNEQFF
TRBJ2-1 TRBV6-1 NA CACRLAPSNEQFF
TRBJ2-2 TRBV28 TRBD1 CASSPGGIKTGELFF
TRBJ2-3 TRBV5-6 NA CASSLLGGGRKNTQYF
TRBJ2-7 TRBV27 NA CASSFLGGSGAYEQYF
TRBJ2-3 TRBV5-1 NA CASSSQVAQYF
TRBJ2-7 TRBV5-1 TRBD1 CASSWDRGRYEQYF
TRBJ2-3 TRBV6-5 TRBD1 CASSTRDRATDTQYF